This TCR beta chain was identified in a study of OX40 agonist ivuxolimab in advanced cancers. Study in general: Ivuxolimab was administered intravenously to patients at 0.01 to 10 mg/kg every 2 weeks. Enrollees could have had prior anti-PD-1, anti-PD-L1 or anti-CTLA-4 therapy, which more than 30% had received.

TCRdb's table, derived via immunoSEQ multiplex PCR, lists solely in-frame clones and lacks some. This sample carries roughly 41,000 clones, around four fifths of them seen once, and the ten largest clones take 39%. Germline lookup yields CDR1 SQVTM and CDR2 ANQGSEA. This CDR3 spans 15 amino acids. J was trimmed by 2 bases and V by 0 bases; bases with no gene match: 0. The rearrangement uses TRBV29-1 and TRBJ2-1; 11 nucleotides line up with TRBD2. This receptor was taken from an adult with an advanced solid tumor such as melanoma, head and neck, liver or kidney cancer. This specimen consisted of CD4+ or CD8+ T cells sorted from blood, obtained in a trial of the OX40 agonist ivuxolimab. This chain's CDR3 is CSVEEGLAAYNEQFF. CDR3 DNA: TGCAGCGTTGAAGAGGGACTAGCGGCCTACAATGAGCAGTTCTTC.